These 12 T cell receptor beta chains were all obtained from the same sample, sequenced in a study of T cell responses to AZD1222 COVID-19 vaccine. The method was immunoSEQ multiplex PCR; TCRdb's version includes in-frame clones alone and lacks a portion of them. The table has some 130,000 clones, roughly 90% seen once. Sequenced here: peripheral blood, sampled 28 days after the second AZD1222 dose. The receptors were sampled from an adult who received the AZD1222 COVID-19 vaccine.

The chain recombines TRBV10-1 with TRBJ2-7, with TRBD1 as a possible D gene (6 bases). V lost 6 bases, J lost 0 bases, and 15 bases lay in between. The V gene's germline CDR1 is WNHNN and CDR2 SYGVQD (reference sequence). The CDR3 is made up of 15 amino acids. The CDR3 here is CASSKTLDSSYEQYF. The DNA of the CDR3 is TGCGCCAGCAGCAAGACCTTGGACAGCTCCTACGAGCAGTACTTC.

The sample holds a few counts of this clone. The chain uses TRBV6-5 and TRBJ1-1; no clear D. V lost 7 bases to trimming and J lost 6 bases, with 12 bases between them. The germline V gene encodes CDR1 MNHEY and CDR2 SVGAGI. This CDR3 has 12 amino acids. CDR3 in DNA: TGTGCCAGCACCGGGAGAACCGCTGAAGCTTTCTTT. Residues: CASTGRTAEAFF.

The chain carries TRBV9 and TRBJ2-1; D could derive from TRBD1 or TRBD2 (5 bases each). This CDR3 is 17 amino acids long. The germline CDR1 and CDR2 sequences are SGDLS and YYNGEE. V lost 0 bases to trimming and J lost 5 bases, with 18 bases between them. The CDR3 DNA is TGTGCCAGCAGCGTAGGGGGGACCCAAGGGACCCACAATGAGCAGTTCTTC. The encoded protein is CASSVGGTQGTHNEQFF.

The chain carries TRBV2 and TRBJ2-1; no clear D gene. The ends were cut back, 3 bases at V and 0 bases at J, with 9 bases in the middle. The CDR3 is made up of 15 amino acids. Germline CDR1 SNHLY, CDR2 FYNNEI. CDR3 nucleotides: TGTGCCAGCAGTGAGAGCTTAAGCTCCTACAATGAGCAGTTCTTC. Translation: CASSESLSSYNEQFF.

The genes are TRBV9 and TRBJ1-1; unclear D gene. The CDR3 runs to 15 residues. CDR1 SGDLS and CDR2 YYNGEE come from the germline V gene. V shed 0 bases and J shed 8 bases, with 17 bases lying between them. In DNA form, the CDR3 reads TGTGCCAGCAGCGTAGTGGCTAGCGGGAGGGTCGAAGCTTTCTTT. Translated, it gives CASSVVASGRVEAFF.

CDR3 DNA sequence: TGCAGTGCTAGTTCCCGGGCTAACCCTAGGGATGAGCAGTTCTTC. Residues: CSASSRANPRDEQFF. The genes are TRBV20-1 and TRBJ2-1; D gene ambiguous. V was pared by 3 bases and J by 8 bases, with 20 bases between. This CDR3 is built from 15 residues. From germline, CDR1 is DFQATT and CDR2 SNEGSKA (reference sequence).

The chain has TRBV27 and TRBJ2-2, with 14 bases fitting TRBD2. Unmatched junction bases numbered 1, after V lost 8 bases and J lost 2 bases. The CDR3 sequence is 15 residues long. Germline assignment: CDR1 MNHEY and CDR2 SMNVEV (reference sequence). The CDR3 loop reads CASGLAGGNTGELFF. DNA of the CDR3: TGTGCCAGCGGACTAGCGGGAGGTAACACCGGGGAGCTGTTTTTT.

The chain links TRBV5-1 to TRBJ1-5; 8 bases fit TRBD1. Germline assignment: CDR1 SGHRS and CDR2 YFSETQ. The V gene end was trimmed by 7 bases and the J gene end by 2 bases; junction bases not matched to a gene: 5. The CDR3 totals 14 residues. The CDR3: CASSQGAGNQPQHF. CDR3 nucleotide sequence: TGCGCCAGCTCGCAGGGGGCAGGCAATCAGCCCCAGCATTTT.

The CDR3 region has the DNA TGTGCCAGCAGTCCCCTAGTTGCGGGAGGCACAGATACGCAGTATTTT. Its translation: CASSPLVAGGTDTQYF. The rearrangement links TRBV25-1 to TRBJ2-3; TRBD2 agrees at 7 bases. V was pared by 5 bases and J by 1 base, with 9 bases of the junction left unmatched. The length of the CDR3 is 16 residues. Germline V gene sequence: CDR1 MGHDK, CDR2 SYGVNS.

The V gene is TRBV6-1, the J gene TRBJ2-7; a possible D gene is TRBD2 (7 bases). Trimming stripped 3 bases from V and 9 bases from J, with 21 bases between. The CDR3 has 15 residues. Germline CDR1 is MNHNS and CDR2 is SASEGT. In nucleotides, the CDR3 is TGTGCCAGCAGTGAGAGGCTGTTCGGGGGGCTTTTGCAGTACTTC. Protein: CASSERLFGGLLQYF.

CDR3 sequence: CASSEGTSEQYF. The CDR3 nucleotides read TGTGCCAGCAGTGAAGGGACTAGCGAGCAGTACTTC. The chain recombines TRBV6-1 with TRBJ2-7; 7 bases agree with TRBD2. Trimming cost V 1 base and J 6 bases; bases outside gene matches: 0. Looked up from germline, CDR1 is MNHNS and CDR2 is SASEGT. The CDR3 has 12 residues.

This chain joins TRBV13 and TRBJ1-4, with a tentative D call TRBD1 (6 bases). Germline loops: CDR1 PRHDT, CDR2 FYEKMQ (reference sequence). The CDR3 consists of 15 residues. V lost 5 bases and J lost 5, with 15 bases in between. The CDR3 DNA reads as TGTGCCAGCAGCAGCTACCAGGGGAAGAATGAAAAACTGTTTTTT. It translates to CASSSYQGKNEKLFF.